This T cell receptor beta chain was captured in a study of molecular identifiers for immune sequencing clone quantification. Worth noting for this clonotype: A much larger clone lies one base from this, so it may be a read error.

One entry per CDR3 protein results from TCRdb running MiXCR on the PCR reads. The sample lists some 70,000 distinct CDR3 sequences; less than 20% were seen once. Per germline, CDR1 KGHDR and CDR2 SFDVKD. This CDR3 contains 13 residues. Sequencing was performed on naive CD8+ T cells from blood, with Jurkat cell RNA spiked in. Described subset: FACS-sorted CD8+CD4-CCR7+CD45RA+ naive T cells. The chain recombines TRBV24-1 with TRBJ2-3; D is ambiguous. This receptor was taken from a human donor in good health. Some libraries in this study had Jurkat cell RNA spiked in. In DNA form, the CDR3 reads TGTGCCACCAGTGCGATTTTCGGAGATATGCAGTATTTT. Translation: CATSAIFGDMQYF.